The sequence of this T cell receptor beta chain was determined in a study of CD8 T cells in ankylosing spondylitis. Study outcomes and limitations: A motif of 7 or 8 highly homologous TCR beta variants was seen as apparently characteristic of ankylosing spondylitis blood.

Using its own MiXCR run on the 5' RACE reads, TCRdb lists one record per CDR3 protein. The sample holds about 200,000 distinct CDR3 sequences, about 7.3% seen once. The CDR3 is 15 residues long. The V gene lost 1 base and the J gene lost 3 bases, with 14 bases spanning the gap. Per germline, CDR1 SGDLS and CDR2 YYNGEE. This clonotype occurred many times. Its antigen is still unknown. The specimen sequenced was blood, either unsorted or a sorted T cell fraction (not recorded which). The clonotype was recovered from a male donor with ankylosing spondylitis. This sequence joins TRBV9 and TRBJ2-7, with unresolved D. CDR3 sequence reads: CASSVSPRPNYEQYF. Written as DNA, the CDR3 is TGTGCCAGCAGCGTATCCCCGAGGCCCAACTACGAGCAGTACTTC.